Listed here are 10 T cell receptor beta chains from one sample, sequenced in a study of cytomegalovirus exposure and HLA in healthy donors. PCR primers comprised 60 Vbeta and 13 Jbeta primers. Sequencing was performed with immunoSEQ multiplex PCR; in TCRdb, only in-frame clones are kept and a portion is missing. The top ten clones hold around 0.98% of a sample with about 160,000 clones, 84% of them seen once. The sample consisted of PBMCs. Every receptor here comes from a man aged 30-40 years in good health and CMV-seronegative.

The chain couples TRBV28 to TRBJ1-1; D remains ambiguous. Germline V gene data show CDR1 as MDHEN and CDR2 as SYDVKM. Trimming cost V 5 bases and J 5 bases, with 15 bases left between them. This CDR3 spans 14 amino acids. The CDR3 spells CASSPAPRGTEAFF. The CDR3 DNA reads TGTGCCAGCAGTCCCGCACCTAGAGGGACTGAAGCTTTCTTT.

V is TRBV4-3 and J is TRBJ2-7; 8 nucleotides match TRBD2. Germline CDR1 reads LGHNA; CDR2 reads YSLEER. Unmatched junction bases numbered 3, after V lost 0 bases and J lost 2 bases. This CDR3 has 15 residues. The CDR3 sequence: CASSQDRGGPYEQYF. The CDR3 DNA reads TGCGCCAGCAGCCAAGATCGGGGGGGACCCTACGAGCAGTACTTC.

V gene TRBV7-9 combines with J gene TRBJ1-4; 8 bases are shared with TRBD1. The CDR3 has 14 amino acids. CDR1 SEHNR and CDR2 FQNEAQ come from the germline V gene (reference sequence). The V segment lost 5 bases and the J segment 8 bases; nucleotides outside the gene matches: 7. CDR3 amino acids: CASSPGGYMEKLFF. CDR3 in DNA: TGTGCCAGCAGCCCAGGGGGCTATATGGAAAAACTGTTTTTT.

This clone was seen more than once but under ten times. This rearrangement joins TRBV6-5 to TRBJ2-7; D not resolved. The germline V and J ends were trimmed by 3 bases and 3 bases, with 18 bases remaining between them. Looked up from germline, CDR1 is MNHEY and CDR2 is SVGAGI. This CDR3 has 16 amino acids. Here the CDR3 reads CASSYFGGAPHYEQYF. DNA of the CDR3: TGTGCCAGCAGTTATTTCGGCGGAGCCCCCCACTACGAGCAGTACTTC.

The chain links TRBV6-4 to TRBJ2-1; TRBD1 aligns across 7 bases. The ends lost 1 base at V and 4 bases at J; junction bases unmatched: 10. This CDR3 has 17 amino acids. Germline V gene lookup returns CDR1 MRHNA and CDR2 SNTAGT. The CDR3 protein is CASSDFYDRAKYNEQFF. DNA for the CDR3: TGTGCCAGCAGTGACTTTTACGACAGGGCCAAGTACAATGAGCAGTTCTTC.

The gene calls are TRBV28 and TRBJ1-2; D is unresolved. The V end lost 7 bases, the J end lost 2 bases, and 11 bases lay between the germline ends. This CDR3 contains 13 residues. Germline CDR1 and CDR2: MDHEN and SYDVKM. The CDR3 loop is CASNNPGNYGYTF. The CDR3 bases are TGTGCCAGCAACAACCCCGGGAACTATGGCTACACCTTC.

J is TRBJ1-4 and V is TRBV25-1, with 7 bases aligning to TRBD1. This CDR3 region has 13 residues. Trimming at V came to 5 bases and at J to 8 bases, leaving 5 bases not matched to a gene. Per the germline V gene, CDR1 is MGHDK and CDR2 is SYGVNS. This chain's CDR3 is CASSLTGSEKLFF. CDR3 nucleotides: TGTGCCAGCAGTCTGACAGGGTCCGAAAAACTGTTTTTT.

The rearrangement joins TRBV27 to TRBJ2-1; TRBD2 matches at 14 bases. The CDR3 is made up of 15 amino acids. The junction had 5 bases not matched to a gene; V was cut back by 5 bases and J by 8 bases. CDR1 is MNHEY and CDR2 is SMNVEV in the germline V gene (reference sequence). CDR3 sequence (DNA): TGTGCCAGCAGTCTCGGACTAGCGGGGGGTTATGAGCAGTTCTTC. Translated: CASSLGLAGGYEQFF.

The V gene is TRBV5-8, the J gene TRBJ1-4; D gene uncertain. The CDR3 loop spans 14 amino acids. V lost 1 base, J lost 8 bases, and 12 bases lay in between. The V gene's germline CDR1 is SGHTS and CDR2 YDEGEE. CDR3 bases: TGTGCCAGCAGCTTGTGGGGAGGTGGAGAAAAACTGTTTTTT. As protein: CASSLWGGGEKLFF. The full variable domain, completed using reference TRBV5-8 and TRBJ1-4, is EAGVTQSPTHLIKTRGQQATLRCSPISGHTSVYWYQQALGLGLQFLLWYDEGEERNRGNFPPRFSGRQFPNYSSELNVNALELEDSALYLCASSLWGGGEKLFFGSGTQLSVL.

V and J are TRBV27 and TRBJ2-7; 10 bases are a match to TRBD1. There are 20 residues in the CDR3. The germline gives CDR1 MNHEY, CDR2 SMNVEV (reference sequence). The V gene end was trimmed by 5 bases and the J gene end by 3 bases; junction bases not matched to a gene: 22. The CDR3 DNA follows: TGTGCCAGCAGTCCTGGGGAAAACCGACAGGGGGCTTTGGCTTTCTACGAGCAGTACTTC. It is translated as CASSPGENRQGALAFYEQYF.